The rows below give T cell receptor beta chains drawn from one sample of a study of beta chain features in type 1 diabetes. The table came from immunoSEQ multiplex PCR; TCRdb's copy has only in-frame clones and leaves some out. Of approximately 140,000 clones listed, 6.5% to 8.5% are singletons. Sequenced sample: central memory CD4+ T cells from blood. All receptors derive from a woman in her thirties in good health. Both conserved end residues are part of each CDR3. Fields, in order: D gene, J gene, clone size, V gene, CDR3 protein, CDR3 DNA. D genes are given only for firm matches. Size is omitted from some rows. Given values are once, few, many or a class for expanded clones.

d_call: TRBD2; j_call: TRBJ2-2; clone_size: few; v_call: TRBV27; cdr3_aa: CASSLSGRVNTGELFF; cdr3_nt: TGTGCCAGCAGTTTAAGCGGGAGAGTGAACACCGGGGAGCTGTTTTTT
d_call: .; j_call: TRBJ2-2; clone_size: .; v_call: TRBV19; cdr3_aa: CASSRTANTGELFF; cdr3_nt: TGTGCCAGTAGCAGGACAGCGAACACCGGGGAGCTGTTTTTT
d_call: TRBD1; j_call: TRBJ2-7; clone_size: .; v_call: TRBV28; cdr3_aa: CASRSRGRGGEQYF; cdr3_nt: TGTGCCAGCAGAAGCAGGGGGCGCGGTGGCGAGCAGTACTTC
d_call: TRBD2; j_call: TRBJ2-1; clone_size: .; v_call: TRBV9; cdr3_aa: CASSVAAGEHNEQFF; cdr3_nt: TGTGCCAGCAGCGTAGCAGCGGGAGAGCACAATGAGCAGTTCTTC
d_call: .; j_call: TRBJ2-2; clone_size: .; v_call: TRBV7-2; cdr3_aa: CASSLGRSKNTGELFF; cdr3_nt: TGTGCCAGCAGCTTAGGCAGGTCCAAGAACACCGGGGAGCTGTTTTTT
d_call: .; j_call: TRBJ1-2; clone_size: .; v_call: TRBV9; cdr3_aa: CASSVGAGGMSYGYTF; cdr3_nt: TGTGCCAGCAGCGTAGGGGCAGGCGGGATGAGCTATGGCTACACCTTC
d_call: .; j_call: TRBJ2-5; clone_size: few; v_call: TRBV28; cdr3_aa: CASTKGTGETQYF; cdr3_nt: TGTGCCAGCACCAAGGGTACGGGGGAGACCCAGTACTTC
d_call: TRBD1; j_call: TRBJ2-7; clone_size: .; v_call: TRBV27; cdr3_aa: CASRRTGQITYEQYF; cdr3_nt: TGTGCCAGCAGGAGGACGGGACAGATTACCTACGAGCAGTACTTC
d_call: TRBD2; j_call: TRBJ2-1; clone_size: few; v_call: TRBV7-3; cdr3_aa: CASSNRLAGERDEQFF; cdr3_nt: TGTGCCAGCAGCAACCGACTAGCGGGAGAACGGGATGAGCAGTTCTTC
d_call: TRBD2; j_call: TRBJ2-7; clone_size: few; v_call: TRBV28; cdr3_aa: CASSRGTSGDYEQYF; cdr3_nt: TGTGCCAGCAGTCGTGGGACTAGCGGCGACTACGAGCAGTACTTC
d_call: TRBD1; j_call: TRBJ1-1; clone_size: .; v_call: TRBV19; cdr3_aa: CASSPGQGRNTEAFF; cdr3_nt: TGTGCCAGTAGCCCCGGACAGGGCCGGAACACTGAAGCTTTCTTT
d_call: .; j_call: TRBJ2-5; clone_size: .; v_call: TRBV4-3; cdr3_aa: CASSQDLFPFAQYF; cdr3_nt: TGCGCCAGCAGCCAAGATCTATTCCCCTTTGCCCAGTACTTC
d_call: TRBD1; j_call: TRBJ2-1; clone_size: .; v_call: TRBV18; cdr3_aa: CASSRTGVSYNEQFF; cdr3_nt: TGTGCCAGCTCACGCACAGGGGTGTCCTACAATGAGCAGTTCTTC
d_call: .; j_call: TRBJ2-2; clone_size: few; v_call: TRBV7-9; cdr3_aa: CASSLARAGELFF; cdr3_nt: TGTGCCAGCAGCTTAGCGAGGGCCGGGGAGCTGTTTTTT
d_call: TRBD1; j_call: TRBJ1-1; clone_size: few; v_call: TRBV30; cdr3_aa: CASKDRGGTEAFF; cdr3_nt: TGTGCCAGCAAGGACAGGGGGGGAACTGAAGCTTTCTTT
d_call: TRBD1; j_call: TRBJ1-2; clone_size: .; v_call: TRBV28; cdr3_aa: CASSFSTGGIVGYTF; cdr3_nt: TGTGCCAGCAGTTTCTCTACAGGGGGTATTGTTGGCTACACCTTC
d_call: TRBD1; j_call: TRBJ2-3; clone_size: few; v_call: TRBV6-6; cdr3_aa: CASSSGQSGTDTQYF; cdr3_nt: TGTGCCAGCAGTTCGGGACAGAGTGGGACAGATACGCAGTATTTT
d_call: TRBD2; j_call: TRBJ2-1; clone_size: few; v_call: TRBV7-2; cdr3_aa: CASSTPLAGVTEQFF; cdr3_nt: TGTGCCAGCAGCACCCCGCTAGCGGGAGTGACTGAGCAGTTCTTC
d_call: .; j_call: TRBJ2-7; clone_size: few; v_call: TRBV28; cdr3_aa: CASSLPGYEQYF; cdr3_nt: TGTGCCAGCAGTTTACCAGGGTACGAGCAGTACTTC
d_call: TRBD1; j_call: TRBJ1-5; clone_size: .; v_call: TRBV6-5; cdr3_aa: CASSEQGADQPQHF; cdr3_nt: TGTGCCAGCAGTGAACAGGGGGCGGATCAGCCCCAGCATTTT
d_call: .; j_call: TRBJ2-1; clone_size: .; v_call: TRBV4-2; cdr3_aa: CASSPAGRGQNYNEQFF; cdr3_nt: TGTGCCAGCAGCCCGGCAGGGCGGGGGCAGAACTACAATGAGCAGTTCTTC
d_call: TRBD2; j_call: TRBJ2-3; clone_size: .; v_call: TRBV11-2; cdr3_aa: CASSGTSASTDTQYF; cdr3_nt: TGTGCCAGCAGCGGGACTAGCGCTAGCACAGATACGCAGTATTTT
d_call: TRBD1; j_call: TRBJ2-5; clone_size: many; v_call: TRBV6-6; cdr3_aa: CAIKQGARETQYF; cdr3_nt: TGTGCCATCAAACAGGGGGCGAGGGAGACCCAGTACTTC
d_call: TRBD2; j_call: TRBJ2-7; clone_size: .; v_call: TRBV6-6; cdr3_aa: CASSPRLAGGYEQYF; cdr3_nt: TGTGCCAGCAGCCCGCGACTAGCGGGAGGGTACGAGCAGTACTTC
d_call: TRBD1; j_call: TRBJ2-7; clone_size: few; v_call: TRBV5-4; cdr3_aa: CASSLGTGGSYEQYF; cdr3_nt: TGTGCCAGCAGCTTGGGGACAGGGGGCTCCTACGAGCAGTACTTC
d_call: .; j_call: TRBJ1-1; clone_size: few; v_call: TRBV6-1; cdr3_aa: CASNKPGASNTEAFF; cdr3_nt: TGTGCCAGCAACAAGCCAGGGGCCTCAAACACTGAAGCTTTCTTT
d_call: TRBD2; j_call: TRBJ2-1; clone_size: few; v_call: TRBV7-9; cdr3_aa: CASTGRTPPSGEQFF; cdr3_nt: TGTGCCAGCACCGGTAGGACCCCTCCTAGCGGTGAGCAGTTCTTC
d_call: .; j_call: TRBJ1-5; clone_size: few; v_call: TRBV5-8; cdr3_aa: CASSLDQGSNQPQHF; cdr3_nt: TGTGCCAGCAGCTTGGACCAGGGCAGCAATCAGCCCCAGCATTTT
d_call: .; j_call: TRBJ1-3; clone_size: few; v_call: TRBV5-1; cdr3_aa: CASSSGVAGDAGNTIYF; cdr3_nt: TGCGCCAGCAGCTCAGGCGTGGCGGGAGACGCTGGAAACACCATATATTTT